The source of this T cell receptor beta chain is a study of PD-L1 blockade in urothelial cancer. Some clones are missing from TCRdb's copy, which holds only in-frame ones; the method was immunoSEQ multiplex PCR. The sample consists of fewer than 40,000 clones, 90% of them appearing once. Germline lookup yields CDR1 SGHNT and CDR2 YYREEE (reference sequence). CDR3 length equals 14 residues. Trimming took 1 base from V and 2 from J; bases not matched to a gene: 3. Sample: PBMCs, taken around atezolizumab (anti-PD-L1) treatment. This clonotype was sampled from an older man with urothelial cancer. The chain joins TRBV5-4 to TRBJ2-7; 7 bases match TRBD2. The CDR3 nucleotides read TGTGCCAGCAGCTTGCGGGACTACCCCTACGAGCAGTACTTC. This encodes CASSLRDYPYEQYF.